This T cell receptor beta chain was retrieved from a study of T cells in Graves' hyperthyroidism and ophthalmopathy. Study-level information: Staff took peripheral blood when the initial diagnosis was made, before any treatment began.

TCR beta CDR3 regions were amplified from RNA. First-round RT-PCR targeting the TCR CDR3 was performed with the HTBI primer set. TCRdb used MiXCR to reprocess the multiplex PCR reads, holding one entry per CDR3 protein. The sample consists of some 760,000 distinct CDR3 sequences, less than 15% of them appearing once. This clonotype was detected ten times or more. The CDR3 spans 18 residues. Per germline, CDR1 MNHEY and CDR2 SMNVEV (reference sequence). Between the trimmed V and J ends, which lost 1 base and 4 bases, there was a span of 17 bases. The rearrangement joins TRBV27 to TRBJ1-6, with TRBD1 as a possible D gene (6 bases). This receptor was obtained from a young woman with Graves' hyperthyroidism. The sample consisted of blood. In DNA form, the CDR3 reads TGTGCCAGCAGTTTATATGGCCCAACAGGGTCGTATAATTCACCCCTCCACTTT. It yields the protein CASSLYGPTGSYNSPLHF.